Listed below are T cell receptor beta chains from one sample, sequenced in a study of T cell responses to AZD1222 COVID-19 vaccine. Data came from immunoSEQ multiplex PCR; TCRdb stores just in-frame clones and leaves some out. The sample holds approximately 120,000 clones; about 89% are singletons and the top ten take 4.2%. Specimen: peripheral blood, collected on day 0 of AZD1222 vaccination. The receptors originated from an adult in good health. CDR3s include the opening cysteine and the closing phenylalanine or tryptophan. D genes are given only for firm matches. A row's size may be missing; if present it is once, few, many or a size class.

D	V	J	size	DNA	CDR3
TRBD1	TRBV5-1	TRBJ1-6	few	TGCGCCAGCAGCTTACAGGGGGCCACAATTTCACCCCTCCACTTT	CASSLQGATISPLHF
.	TRBV7-2	TRBJ2-3	.	TGTGCTGGAGGGGCCTCCGATACGCAGTATTTT	CAGGASDTQYF
.	TRBV27	TRBJ1-6	once	TGTGCCAGCAAAGGTAGCAGGGTAGGCACTTCACCCCTCCACTTT	CASKGSRVGTSPLHF
.	TRBV4-1	TRBJ2-5	.	TGCGCCAGCAGCCAATCGGAGGGGCCCCCCAACCAAGAGACCCAGTACTTC	CASSQSEGPPNQETQYF
.	TRBV30	TRBJ1-5	once	TGTGCCTGGAGTGTAGGCAGTTATAGCAATCAGCCCCAGCATTTT	CAWSVGSYSNQPQHF
.	TRBV5-1	TRBJ2-5	few	TGCGCCAGCAGCTTGGGTACAGGGCTAGAGACCCAGTACTTC	CASSLGTGLETQYF
.	TRBV29-1	TRBJ2-5	once	TGCAGCGTTGATGAGCCAAGGGGGGACCAAGAGACCCAGTACTTC	CSVDEPRGDQETQYF
.	TRBV28	TRBJ2-5	.	TGTGCCAGCAGTTGGTCAGGGACCGAAGAGACCCAGTACTTC	CASSWSGTEETQYF
.	TRBV7-3	TRBJ2-4	.	TGTGCCAGCAGCTTAGACGGCGAGAGAAACATTCAGTACTTC	CASSLDGERNIQYF
.	TRBV5-4	TRBJ2-3	once	TGTGCCAGCAGATTGTCGCCCCTGCACGATACGCAGTATTTT	CASRLSPLHDTQYF
.	TRBV3-1/TRBV3-2	TRBJ2-3	once	TGTGCCAGCAGCCAAGGGAGCGGATTCACAGATACGCAGTATTTT	CASSQGSGFTDTQYF
.	TRBV5-1	TRBJ1-1	.	TGCGCCAGCAGATTAGGTGTGGGTACAGGCGGCGCTTTCTTT	CASRLGVGTGGAFF
TRBD1	TRBV5-6	TRBJ1-5	.	TGTGCCAGCAGCTTGATCGACAGGGGCGATCAGCCCCAGCATTTT	CASSLIDRGDQPQHF
.	TRBV27	TRBJ2-2	.	TGTGCCAGCAGTTTAACCAGCACCGGGGAGCTGTTTTTT	CASSLTSTGELFF
TRBD1	TRBV27	TRBJ2-1	.	TGTGCCAGCAGTTTATGGGACAGGGCCGACAATGAGCAGTTCTTC	CASSLWDRADNEQFF
.	TRBV4-2	TRBJ1-5	.	TGTGCCAGCAGCCAGGAGGTGGGGGGCCATCAGCCCCAGCATTTT	CASSQEVGGHQPQHF
.	TRBV7-9	TRBJ1-1	.	TGTGCCAGCAGCTTAGTAACCACTGAAGCTTTCTTT	CASSLVTTEAFF
TRBD1	TRBV30	TRBJ1-1	.	TGTGCCTGGAGCAGACAGGGGGACACTGAAGCTTTCTTT	CAWSRQGDTEAFF
.	TRBV3-1/TRBV3-2	TRBJ2-7	few	TGTGCCAGCAGCCACCGACAGGGACTCTACGAGCAGTACTTC	CASSHRQGLYEQYF
TRBD1	TRBV9	TRBJ2-1	.	TGTGCCAGCAGCGTAGACAGCAGGGGGGAGCAGTTCTTC	CASSVDSRGEQFF
TRBD1	TRBV28	TRBJ2-1	.	TGTGCCAGCATTTCCACAGGGGAGTCCTACAATGAGCAGTTCTTC	CASISTGESYNEQFF
.	TRBV19	TRBJ2-2	.	TGTGCCAGTAGTTCCCTGACCGGGACGAGCACCGGGGAGCTGTTTTTT	CASSSLTGTSTGELFF
TRBD2	TRBV5-5	TRBJ2-5	.	TGTGCCAGCAGCTTACGTTTGATAGCGGGAGATGAGAGGGAAGAGACCCAGTACTTC	CASSLRLIAGDEREETQYF
.	TRBV5-5	TRBJ1-1	.	TGTGCCAGCAGCTTGGCCCCGGTAGGGGCTGCTGGGAACACTGAAGCTTTCTTT	CASSLAPVGAAGNTEAFF
.	TRBV5-1	TRBJ1-1	.	TGCGCCAGTTCCGACAGTTCCAAAATGAACACTGAAGCTTTCTTT	CASSDSSKMNTEAFF
TRBD1	TRBV3-1/TRBV3-2	TRBJ2-4	few	TGTGCCAGCAGCCGACAGGGGGCAAGGAGCAAAAACATTCAGTACTTC	CASSRQGARSKNIQYF
.	TRBV7-2	TRBJ1-5	.	TGTGCCAGCAGCTTTTGGGCAGCTAGCAATCAGCCCCAGCATTTT	CASSFWAASNQPQHF
.	TRBV6-5	TRBJ1-6	few	TGTGCCAGCAGAGACAGTTTGAATTCACCCCTCCACTTT	CASRDSLNSPLHF
.	TRBV25-1	TRBJ1-3	.	TGTGCCAGCAGTGACAGGGTCCCCGGCTCTGGAAACACCATATATTTT	CASSDRVPGSGNTIYF
.	TRBV30	TRBJ1-3	.	TGTGCCTTCCAAGACAGGCCCTCTGGAAACACCATATATTTT	CAFQDRPSGNTIYF
.	TRBV24-1	TRBJ2-7	.	TGTGCCACCAACAAACTCGGACCTAAAGAGGGGCAGTACTTC	CATNKLGPKEGQYF
TRBD2	TRBV5-6	TRBJ2-1	.	TGTGCGAGCGGGGGGCTTAACTACAATGAGCAGTTCTTC	CASGGLNYNEQFF
.	TRBV3-1/TRBV3-2	TRBJ2-2	.	TGTGCCAGCAGCCCGGGACGGACGATCACCGGGGAGCTGTTTTTT	CASSPGRTITGELFF
.	TRBV28	TRBJ1-2	.	TGTGCCAGCAGTTTCGAGGTTTCTAACTATGGCTACACCTTC	CASSFEVSNYGYTF
.	TRBV7-3	TRBJ2-2	.	TGTGCCAGCAGCTCCGGGGACACGAACACCGGGGAGCTGTTTTTT	CASSSGDTNTGELFF
.	TRBV6-4	TRBJ2-3	.	TGTGCCAGCAGTGAAACAACTTTGGATACGCAGTATTTT	CASSETTLDTQYF
.	TRBV10-3	TRBJ1-3	.	TGTGCCATCCGGGACCCGGTAAACACCATATATTTT	CAIRDPVNTIYF
.	TRBV7-2	TRBJ2-4	.	TGTGCCAGCAGCTTAGCAGTAGCCAAAAACATTCAGTACTTC	CASSLAVAKNIQYF
.	TRBV7-3	TRBJ2-3	.	TGTGCCAGCAGACAGGGCCCCACAGATACGCAGTATTTT	CASRQGPTDTQYF
.	TRBV6-6	TRBJ1-2	once	TGTGCCAGCAGCACCGTCGGGAGGGATGGCTACACCTTC	CASSTVGRDGYTF
TRBD1	TRBV4-1	TRBJ2-5	.	TGCGCCAGCAGCCAAGGACAGGGGATTGGAGAGACCCAGTACTTC	CASSQGQGIGETQYF
.	TRBV28	TRBJ2-5	once	TGTGCCAGCAGTCCGCCCGGCGTTCTAGGGGCCCAGTACTTC	CASSPPGVLGAQYF